This T cell receptor (beta chain) comes out of a study of T-cell memory formation after mild COVID-19. Sample barcodes and UMIs were carried by the TCR alpha and TCR beta cDNA libraries that 5'RACE generated with constant-segment primers. TCRdb reprocessed the 5' RACE reads via MiXCR and lists one record per CDR3 protein. The table includes over 150,000 distinct CDR3 sequences, over 20% detected once. The table lists this clonotype with a few counts. Its target is not known. Study observations and caveats: Shrinking CD4+ clones were chiefly CM and EM; CD8+ ones were chiefly EMRA. CD4+ bias marked clones expanding day 15 to 37, unlike balanced contracting clones. The pre-infection memory compartment contained some responding clones, suggesting cross-reactive memory joined.

Trimming shortened V by 5 bases and J by 4 bases, and 23 bases separated the two germline ends. Germline CDR1 is MNHEY and CDR2 is SVGAGI. The CDR3 sequence is 17 residues long. V is TRBV6-5 and J is TRBJ1-1; TRBD1 is a possible D gene (5 bases). The sample was PBMCs or a T cell subset sorted from them (not recorded which). The TCR was taken from an adult woman who had mild COVID-19 (a few samples of this study predate the infection). Cell type and time point are not known. CDR3 DNA: TGTGCCAGCAGTCGCAATCCAGGGAGGGGTTTGGTCACTGAAGCTTTCTTT. This sequence encodes CASSRNPGRGLVTEAFF.